The 22 T cell receptor beta chains given below trace back to one sample, sequenced in a study of CD8+CD57+ T cells in acquired aplastic anemia. Whoever was chosen for sequencing had shown CD8+CD57+ cell expansion by flow cytometry. Profiling that covered TCR beta VDJ and CDR3 relied on genomic DNA as its template. TCRdb reprocessed the reads with MiXCR, giving one entry per CDR3 protein. The table records 450,000 to 550,000 distinct CDR3 sequences, about a third of them present only once. The sample was sorted CD4+, CD8+, or CD8+CD57+ T cells (not recorded which) from PBMCs. These receptors all stem from a human donor with aplastic anemia.

As regards this clonotype: A read error may produce the germline difference seen at one junction end. This chain links TRBV3-1 with TRBJ2-7, with 8 positions matching TRBD2. The length of the CDR3 is 17 residues. Germline lookup yields CDR1 LGHDT and CDR2 YNNKEL (reference sequence). For the CDR3, the DNA is TGTGTCAGCAGCCAAGTTGTTGGCGGGCGGGAGGCCAACGAGCAGTACTTC. It is translated as CVSSQVVGGREANEQYF.

This clonotype appeared a few times. This rearrangement joins TRBV30 to TRBJ1-6, with TRBD1 identical over 7 bases. The J segment lost 10 bases and the V segment lost 4 bases, leaving 13 bases of the junction unmatched. The CDR3 spans 15 residues. Germline V lookup: CDR1 GTSNPN, CDR2 SVGIG (reference sequence). DNA of the CDR3: TGTGCCTGGAAGTCCCGAGACAGGGACCACTCACCCCTCCACTTT. It specifies CAWKSRDRDHSPLHF.

The genes are TRBV5-6 and TRBJ2-3, with TRBD2 matching over 11 bases. The CDR3 is made up of 17 amino acids. The germline V gene encodes CDR1 SGHDT and CDR2 YYEEEE. V was pared by 4 bases and J by 0 bases, with 7 bases of the junction left unmatched. The CDR3 coding sequence is TGTGCCAGCAGCACACCGACTAGCGGGATAAGCACAGATACGCAGTATTTT. It translates to CASSTPTSGISTDTQYF.

J is TRBJ2-2 and V is TRBV4-3; D possibly uses TRBD1 or TRBD2 (5 bases each). The CDR3 spans 16 residues. Trimming stripped 1 base from V and 5 bases from J, with 14 bases between. The germline V gene has CDR1 LGHNA and CDR2 YSLEER. CDR3 DNA: TGCGCCAGCAGCCAAGGGGACGGGGCGCGGACCGGGGAGCTGTTTTTT. This encodes CASSQGDGARTGELFF.

This clonotype turned up a few times. This chain joins TRBV18 and TRBJ2-7; TRBD1 agrees at 8 bases. This CDR3 comprises 14 residues. Trimming at V came to 3 bases and at J to 3 bases, leaving 4 bases not matched to a gene. CDR1 and CDR2 from the germline V gene are KGHSH and LQKENI. This chain's CDR3 is CASSPSGTGYEQYF. Here the CDR3 DNA reads TGTGCCAGCTCACCTTCCGGGACAGGCTACGAGCAGTACTTC.

The chain links TRBV12-3 or TRBV12-4 to TRBJ1-1; possible D gene TRBD1, 5 bases. CDR3 length: 15 residues. The V end lost 6 bases, the J end lost 3 bases, and 17 bases lay between the germline ends. In DNA, the CDR3 is TGTGCCAGCAGCCCCTCAGGGAGGTCGTACACTGAAGCTTTCTTT. This codes for CASSPSGRSYTEAFF.

The chain links TRBV24-1 to TRBJ1-2; 11 bases map to TRBD1. The CDR3 is 17 residues long. CDR1 is KGHDR, CDR2 SFDVKD, per germline. Trimming took 3 bases from V and 5 from J; bases not matched to a gene: 10. DNA for the CDR3: TGTGCCACCAGTGATCAGGCTGTGGACAGGGGGCGGTATGGCTACACCTTC. Amino acid sequence: CATSDQAVDRGRYGYTF.

This clonotype was counted only a few times. V gene TRBV6-5 combines with J gene TRBJ1-6; D ambiguous. Trimming pared 2 bases from V and 8 bases from J, leaving 10 bases between. This CDR3 spans 14 amino acids. Germline CDR1 and CDR2: MNHEY and SVGAGI. The CDR3 sequence: CASSYRTRHSPLHF. Here the CDR3 DNA reads TGTGCCAGCAGTTACCGCACACGCCATTCACCCCTCCACTTT.

This clonotype was detected only a few times. The rearrangement uses TRBV20-1 and TRBJ1-5; TRBD1 might be the D (5 bases). The CDR3 extends over 15 amino acids. Deletions cut 3 bases from V and 0 bases from J, with 12 bases between. Germline lookup yields CDR1 DFQATT and CDR2 SNEGSKA (reference sequence). In DNA, the CDR3 is TGCAGTGCTAGGGGGGACGGACCTAGCAATCAGCCCCAGCATTTT. Amino acids: CSARGDGPSNQPQHF.

Comments on this clonotype: Being one base from a much bigger clone, this may be a read error. The CDR3 ends on some other residue instead of the conserved phenylalanine or tryptophan, so this is likely a read error. The V and J genes are TRBV11-2 and TRBJ2-7; TRBD2 might be the D (6 bases). The germline CDR1 and CDR2 sequences are SGHAT and FQNNGV. The CDR3 has 14 residues. V was pared by 1 base and J by 4 bases, with 11 bases between. Here the CDR3 DNA reads TGTGCCAGCAGCTTAGTTGCAGGGAGGTACGAGCAGTACCTC. Its protein is CASSLVAGRYEQYL.

The chain recombines TRBV20-1 with TRBJ1-5, with TRBD1 matching 9 bases. Germline V gives CDR1 DFQATT, CDR2 SNEGSKA (reference sequence). The CDR3 spans 14 residues. V lost 6 bases to trimming and J lost 6 bases; unmatched junction nucleotides: 9. The DNA of the CDR3 is TGCAGTGCCCCGGGACAGGGCGGAGGTCAGCCCCAGCATTTT. It translates to CSAPGQGGGQPQHF.

Ten or more counts support this clonotype. The chain combines TRBV19 with TRBJ1-5; 8 bases agree with TRBD1. The V and J ends lost 9 bases and 2 bases, in that order; junction bases with no gene match: 6. CDR1 is LNHDA, CDR2 SQIVND, per germline (reference sequence). This CDR3 spans 14 amino acids. The CDR3 sequence: CASRGGQGNQPQHF. The CDR3 region has the DNA TGTGCCAGCAGGGGGGGACAGGGCAATCAGCCCCAGCATTTT.

On this clonotype: A much larger clone sits a single nucleotide away, making a read error possible. This rearrangement joins TRBV30 to TRBJ1-3; perhaps TRBD1 as D (6 bases). Germline CDR1 reads GTSNPN; CDR2 reads SVGIG (reference sequence). This CDR3 contains 15 residues. DNA of the CDR3: TGTGCCCGGAGTGTACTGGGGGGCTTGGGAAACACCATATATTTT. Its protein product is CARSVLGGLGNTIYF.

The chain links TRBV20-1 to TRBJ1-4; D unclear. The germline V gene encodes CDR1 DFQATT and CDR2 SNEGSKA (reference sequence). The V end was cut by 6 bases, the J end by 0 bases, with 11 bases between. The CDR3 sequence is 14 residues long. The CDR3 DNA reads as TGCAGTGCCTGGCGAGCCGCAACTAATGAAAAACTGTTTTTT. This gives the protein CSAWRAATNEKLFF.

The gene calls are TRBV6-1 and TRBJ1-2; 7 bases agree with TRBD1. This CDR3 region has 16 residues. Germline CDR1 MNHNS, CDR2 SASEGT. The V segment lost 7 bases and the J segment 4 bases; nucleotides outside the gene matches: 15. CDR3 sequence (DNA): TGTGCCAGCACCTCGGGGGCGCAGGGGGAGGGCTATGGCTACACCTTC. It encodes CASTSGAQGEGYGYTF.

This clonotype has a handful of counts. This chain uses TRBV19 with TRBJ2-6; 11 bases are a match to TRBD1. Germline CDR1 reads LNHDA; CDR2 reads SQIVND (reference sequence). The CDR3 covers 18 residues. The ends lost 4 bases at V and 0 bases at J; junction bases unmatched: 5. CDR3 coding DNA: TGTGCCAGTAGTACCAGGACAGGGGGCCTCTCTGGGGCCAACGTCCTGACTTTC. It specifies CASSTRTGGLSGANVLTF.

The J gene is TRBJ2-7, the V gene TRBV11-2, with D tentatively TRBD1 or TRBD2 (6 bases each). V lost 5 bases to trimming and J lost 3 bases, with 17 bases between them. CDR1 is SGHAT and CDR2 is FQNNGV in the germline V gene. The CDR3 totals 15 residues. The CDR3 region has the DNA TGTGCCAGCAGCGCGGGATGGGCAGGGGACTACGAGCAGTACTTC. Protein sequence: CASSAGWAGDYEQYF.

This clonotype showed up many times. The J gene is TRBJ2-5, the V gene TRBV7-6; D may be TRBD1 or TRBD2 (6 bases each). Germline V gene lookup returns CDR1 SGHVS and CDR2 FNYEAQ. The CDR3 has 14 residues. The ends were cut back, 5 bases at V and 3 bases at J, with 13 bases in the middle. The CDR3: CASSQGTGEETQYF. In DNA, the CDR3 is TGTGCCAGCAGCCAGGGGACGGGGGAAGAGACCCAGTACTTC.

This clonotype has a handful of counts. This chain connects TRBV6-2 or TRBV6-3 to TRBJ2-6; D ambiguous. Between the trimmed V and J ends, which lost 8 bases and 2 bases, there was a span of 16 bases. There are 16 residues in the CDR3. CDR1 is MNHEY and CDR2 is SVGEGT in the germline V gene. The CDR3 sequence: CASLGWSSPGANVLTF. CDR3 bases: TGTGCCAGCTTAGGGTGGAGTTCACCTGGGGCCAACGTCCTGACTTTC.

The chain combines TRBV25-1 with TRBJ2-7; D ambiguous. This CDR3 has 16 residues. Trimming cost V 4 bases and J 3 bases, with 19 bases left between them. Germline V CDR1 and CDR2: MGHDK, SYGVNS. CDR3 amino acids: CASSGGDISYGYEQYF. In DNA form, the CDR3 reads TGTGCCAGCAGTGGTGGCGATATATCCTATGGCTACGAGCAGTACTTC.

The chain has TRBV30 and TRBJ2-7; D gene ambiguous. The germline V and J ends were trimmed by 4 bases and 0 bases, with 10 bases remaining between them. CDR1 and CDR2 from the germline V gene are GTSNPN and SVGIG (reference sequence). The CDR3 extends over 13 amino acids. CDR3 nucleotide sequence: TGTGCCTGGAAGATGCAGGCCTCCTACGAGCAGTACTTC. Translation: CAWKMQASYEQYF.

In its sample, this clonotype was seen many times. This chain connects TRBV7-6 to TRBJ1-4; D ambiguous. In germline, CDR1 is SGHVS, CDR2 FNYEAQ. Trimming cost V 1 base and J 0 bases, with 6 bases left between them. This CDR3 region has 15 residues. CDR3 sequence reads: CASSLGIATNEKLFF. CDR3 bases: TGTGCCAGCAGCTTAGGGATCGCAACTAATGAAAAACTGTTTTTT.